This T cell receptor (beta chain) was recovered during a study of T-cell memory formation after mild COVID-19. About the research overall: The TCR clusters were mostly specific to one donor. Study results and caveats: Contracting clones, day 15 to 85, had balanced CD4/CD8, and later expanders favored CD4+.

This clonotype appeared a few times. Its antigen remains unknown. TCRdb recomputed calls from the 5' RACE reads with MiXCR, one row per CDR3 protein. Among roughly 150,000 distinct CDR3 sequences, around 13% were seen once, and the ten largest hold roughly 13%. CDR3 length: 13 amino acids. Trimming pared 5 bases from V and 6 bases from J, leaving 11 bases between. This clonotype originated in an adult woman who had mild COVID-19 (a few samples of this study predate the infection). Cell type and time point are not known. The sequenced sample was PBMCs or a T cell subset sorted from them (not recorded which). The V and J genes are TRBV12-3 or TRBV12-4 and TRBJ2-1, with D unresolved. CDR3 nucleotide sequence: TGTGCCAGCAGTCCCCGGGCGAGCAATGAGCAGTTCTTC. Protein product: CASSPRASNEQFF.